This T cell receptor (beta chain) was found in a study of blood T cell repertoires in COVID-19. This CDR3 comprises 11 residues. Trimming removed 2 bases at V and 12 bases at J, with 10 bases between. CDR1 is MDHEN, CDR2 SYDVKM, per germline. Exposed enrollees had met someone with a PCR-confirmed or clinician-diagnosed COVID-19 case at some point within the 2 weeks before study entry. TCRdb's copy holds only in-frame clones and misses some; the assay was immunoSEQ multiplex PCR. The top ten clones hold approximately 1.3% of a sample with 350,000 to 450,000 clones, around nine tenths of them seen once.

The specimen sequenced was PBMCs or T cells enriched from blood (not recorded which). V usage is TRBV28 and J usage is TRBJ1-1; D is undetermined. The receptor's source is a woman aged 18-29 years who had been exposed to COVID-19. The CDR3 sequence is CASSLRRLSFF. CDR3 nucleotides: TGTGCCAGCAGTTTACGCAGGTTATCTTTCTTT.